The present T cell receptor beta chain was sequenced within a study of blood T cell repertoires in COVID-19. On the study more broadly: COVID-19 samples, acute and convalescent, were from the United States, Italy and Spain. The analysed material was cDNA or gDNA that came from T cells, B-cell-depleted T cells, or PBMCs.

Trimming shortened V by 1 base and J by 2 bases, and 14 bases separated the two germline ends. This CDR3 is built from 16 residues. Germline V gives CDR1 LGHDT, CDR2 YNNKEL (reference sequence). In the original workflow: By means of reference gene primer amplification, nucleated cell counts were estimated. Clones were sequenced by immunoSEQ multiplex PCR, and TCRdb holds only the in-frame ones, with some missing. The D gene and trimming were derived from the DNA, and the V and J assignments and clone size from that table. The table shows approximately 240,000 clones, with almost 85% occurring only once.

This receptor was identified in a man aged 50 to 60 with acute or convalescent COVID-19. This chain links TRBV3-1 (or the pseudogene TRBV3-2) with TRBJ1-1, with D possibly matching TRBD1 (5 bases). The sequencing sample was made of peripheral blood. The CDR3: CASSQGGGTLNTEAFF. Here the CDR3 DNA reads TGTGCCAGCAGCCAAGGGGGGGGGACCTTAAACACTGAAGCTTTCTTT.